One sample yielded the 8 T cell receptor beta chains listed below, sequenced in a study of T cell clones after liver transplantation (dated by TCRdb to about 2019). To prepare the library, the immunoSEQ multiplex PCR assay was applied. Drawn from immuneACCESS, this table holds only the in-frame rearrangements with V and J called that TCRdb kept. Clones are partly lost; checked studies trace under half to an unresolved V gene and leave the rest unexplained. The sample records about 74,000 clones, roughly 80% of which are singletons. The ten biggest clones cover roughly 0.6% of the sample. The sample's time point, from its label and the paper: pre-transplant. The sequences come from CD4+ T cells from blood, collected before liver transplant. All receptors derive from a human donor who received a liver transplant.

This rearrangement joins TRBV28 to TRBJ1-4, with D maybe TRBD1 (5 bases). In germline, CDR1 is MDHEN, CDR2 SYDVKM. The V end lost 11 bases, the J end lost 4 bases, and 11 bases lay between the germline ends. The CDR3 spans 12 residues. The CDR3 bases are TGTGCCGGGTCAGGGAGTAATGAAAAACTGTTTTTT. It translates to CAGSGSNEKLFF.

This clone came up a few times. CDR3 DNA: TGTGCCAGCAGCTTAAGCTACAGGGCGAGGACTGAAGCTTTCTTT. This codes for CASSLSYRARTEAFF. V and J are TRBV5-4 and TRBJ1-1, with D perhaps TRBD1 (6 bases). V lost 2 bases to trimming and J lost 5 bases, with 16 bases between them. The CDR3 spans 15 residues. Germline CDR1 and CDR2: SGHNT and YYREEE (reference sequence).

The chain is built from TRBV29-1 and TRBJ2-3, with D perhaps TRBD1 (6 bases). CDR3 length: 13 amino acids. Trimming cost V 7 bases and J 2 bases, with 13 bases left between them. Germline values: CDR1 SQVTM, CDR2 ANQGSEA. CDR3: CSASGTYTDTQYF. The CDR3 nucleotides are TGCAGCGCCTCCGGGACATACACAGATACGCAGTATTTT.

The J gene is TRBJ2-1, the V gene TRBV5-1, with D uncertain. The V end lost 2 bases, the J end lost 2 bases, and 8 bases lay between the germline ends. The CDR3 is 14 residues long. In germline, CDR1 is SGHRS, CDR2 YFSETQ. The CDR3 loop reads CASSFGNTYNEQFF. The CDR3 DNA is TGCGCCAGCAGCTTTGGGAATACCTACAATGAGCAGTTCTTC.

V is TRBV28 and J is TRBJ2-7; 13 bases line up with TRBD2. The V segment lost 6 bases and the J segment 1 base; nucleotides outside the gene matches: 6. The germline gives CDR1 MDHEN, CDR2 SYDVKM. This CDR3 is 16 amino acids long. The CDR3 sequence is CASSTPTSGRSYEQYF. CDR3 DNA sequence: TGTGCCAGCAGCACACCGACTAGCGGGAGGTCCTACGAGCAGTACTTC. Full variable domain (outside the CDR3, taken from reference TRBV28 and TRBJ2-7): DVKVTQSSRYLVKRTGEKVFLECVQDMDHENMFWYRQDPGLGLRLIYFSYDVKMKEKGDIPEGYSVSREKKERFSLILESASTNQTSMYLCASSTPTSGRSYEQYFGPGTRLTVT.

The V and J genes are TRBV19 and TRBJ2-5; no firm D call. The germline V gene has CDR1 LNHDA and CDR2 SQIVND (reference sequence). The CDR3 is 14 amino acids. Trimming took off 2 bases at V and 5 bases at J, with 12 bases between the two ends. The CDR3 DNA reads TGTGCCAGTAGTATAAGGTTAGGATGGGAGACCCAGTACTTC. This translates into CASSIRLGWETQYF.

This clone was detected once. The chain joins TRBV28 to TRBJ1-1, with D unresolved. This CDR3 comprises 12 residues. CDR1 and CDR2 (germline): MDHEN, SYDVKM. V lost 5 bases to trimming and J lost 6 bases, with 10 bases between them. As DNA, the CDR3 is TGTGCCAGCAGTCCTTTTGGGTCTGAAGCTTTCTTT. Translated, it gives CASSPFGSEAFF. The whole variable domain, filled in from reference TRBV28 and TRBJ1-1, reads DVKVTQSSRYLVKRTGEKVFLECVQDMDHENMFWYRQDPGLGLRLIYFSYDVKMKEKGDIPEGYSVSREKKERFSLILESASTNQTSMYLCASSPFGSEAFFGQGTRLTVV.

The chain recombines TRBV7-9 with TRBJ2-3, with D perhaps given as TRBD1 or TRBD2 (6 bases each). The V end was cut by 4 bases, the J end by 4 bases, with 15 bases between. Germline-derived CDR1 and CDR2 are SEHNR and FQNEAQ (reference sequence). CDR3 length: 15 residues. The CDR3: CASSSFEGGADTQYF. The CDR3 region has the DNA TGTGCCAGCAGCTCCTTCGAGGGGGGCGCAGATACGCAGTATTTT.